This entry concerns a single TCR beta chain. Its antigen is currently unknown. This entry is derived from a study of CD8 T cells in ankylosing spondylitis. General study findings and limits: Clones linked to the disease showed a CD8+ phenotype. They occurred at relatively low frequencies in peripheral blood.

The length of the CDR3 is 16 residues. The germline gives CDR1 LGHNA, CDR2 YNFKEQ. With 11 bases clipped from V and 4 bases from J, the junction kept 14 bases outside the gene matches. Each CDR3 protein is one row after TCRdb ran MiXCR on the 5' RACE reads. The table shows approximately 240,000 distinct CDR3 sequences, with under 30% occurring only once. V is TRBV4-2 and J is TRBJ2-1; the match to TRBD2 covers 10 bases. This sequence was found in a male donor with ankylosing spondylitis or in good health (not recorded which). The sample consisted of blood, either unsorted or a sorted T cell fraction (not recorded which). CDR3 coding DNA: TGTGCCTCGTGCCGTAGCGGGGGGCTAGATTACAATGAGCAGTTCTTC. Its protein is CASCRSGGLDYNEQFF.